This TCR beta chain comes out of a study of OX40 agonist ivuxolimab in advanced cancers. Study-wide context: Among those enrolled, mean age was about 62 years (range 23 to 79) and over 70% were male.

Germline CDR1 is SNHLY and CDR2 is FYNNEI. Trimming cost V 5 bases and J 0 bases; bases outside gene matches: 6. The CDR3 runs to 15 residues. Produced via immunoSEQ multiplex PCR; TCRdb's table is partial and in-frame only. The sample has around 60,000 clones; around 83% are singletons. The genes are TRBV2 and TRBJ2-5; 7 bases align to TRBD2. The source was CD4+ or CD8+ T cells sorted from blood, collected in a trial of the OX40 agonist ivuxolimab. This TCR came from an adult with an advanced solid tumor such as melanoma, head and neck, liver or kidney cancer. The CDR3 here is CASSLWGGDQETQYF. For the CDR3, the DNA is TGTGCCAGCAGTCTTTGGGGGGGAGACCAAGAGACCCAGTACTTC.